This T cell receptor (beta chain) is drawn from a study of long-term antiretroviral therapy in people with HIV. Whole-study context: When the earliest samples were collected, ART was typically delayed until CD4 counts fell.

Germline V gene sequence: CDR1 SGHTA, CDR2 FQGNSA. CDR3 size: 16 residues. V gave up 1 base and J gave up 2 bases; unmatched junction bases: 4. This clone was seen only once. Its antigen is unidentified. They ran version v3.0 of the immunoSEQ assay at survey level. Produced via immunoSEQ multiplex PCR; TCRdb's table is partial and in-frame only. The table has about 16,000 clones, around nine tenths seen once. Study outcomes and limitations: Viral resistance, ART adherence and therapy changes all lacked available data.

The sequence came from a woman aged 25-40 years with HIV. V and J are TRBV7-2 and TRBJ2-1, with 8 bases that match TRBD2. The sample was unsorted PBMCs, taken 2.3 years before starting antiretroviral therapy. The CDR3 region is CASSLEGSGAYNEQFF. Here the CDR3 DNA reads TGTGCCAGCAGCTTAGAAGGTAGCGGGGCCTACAATGAGCAGTTCTTC.